This T cell receptor beta chain was sequenced for a study of blood T cell repertoires in COVID-19. Study overall: Donors in the United States, Italy and Spain gave samples during acute or convalescent COVID-19.

Researchers sorted participants into cohorts using their self-reported clinical history. In the original analysis: It was from reference gene primer amplification that nucleated cell counts were estimated. Sequencing used immunoSEQ multiplex PCR; TCRdb keeps in-frame clones, though not all of them. V and J calls and clone size are those listed in that table; D and trimming were worked out from the DNA. The table includes almost 400,000 clones, roughly 88% detected once. Trimming at V came to 3 bases and at J to 1 base, leaving 6 bases not matched to a gene. The CDR3 consists of 17 residues. CDR1 is LNHDA, CDR2 SQIVND, per germline (reference sequence).

Sequenced sample: PBMCs or T cells enriched from blood (not recorded which). The chain links TRBV19 to TRBJ1-3; 10 bases agree with TRBD1. This clonotype was obtained from a woman in her twenties or thirties with acute COVID-19. CDR3 protein: CASSIRQGAVSGNTIYF. CDR3 nucleotides: TGTGCCAGTAGTATTCGACAGGGGGCCGTATCTGGAAACACCATATATTTT. Full variable domain (rest looked up from reference TRBV19 and TRBJ1-3): DGGITQSPKYLFRKEGQNVTLSCEQNLNHDAMYWYRQDPGQGLRLIYYSQIVNDFQKGDIAEGYSVSREKKESFPLTVTSAQKNPTAFYLCASSIRQGAVSGNTIYFGEGSWLTVV.